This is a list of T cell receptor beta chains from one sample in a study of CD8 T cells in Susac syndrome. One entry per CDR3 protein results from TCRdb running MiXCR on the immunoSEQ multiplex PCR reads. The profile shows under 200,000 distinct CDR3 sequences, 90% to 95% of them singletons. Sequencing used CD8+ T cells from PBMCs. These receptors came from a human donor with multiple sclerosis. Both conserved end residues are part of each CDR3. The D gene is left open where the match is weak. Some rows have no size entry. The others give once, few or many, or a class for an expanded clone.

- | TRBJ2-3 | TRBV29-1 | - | TGCAGCGTTGACTTTTTGGGCAGGGAAGGAGATACGCAGTATTTT | CSVDFLGREGDTQYF
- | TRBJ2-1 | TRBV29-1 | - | TGCAGCGTTGAAGATCGTCGGGATGAGCAGTTCTTC | CSVEDRRDEQFF
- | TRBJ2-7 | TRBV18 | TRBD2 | TGTGCCAGCTCACCACCCGGGACTAGATACGAGCAGTACTTC | CASSPPGTRYEQYF
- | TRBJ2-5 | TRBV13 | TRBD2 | TGTGCCAGCAGGAGCGGGGCAGGTCAGGAGACCCAGTACTTC | CASRSGAGQETQYF
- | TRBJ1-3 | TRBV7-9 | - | TGTGCCAGCATAATCGCTGGAAACACCATATATTTT | CASIIAGNTIYF
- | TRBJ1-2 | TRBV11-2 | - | TGTGCCAGCAGCTTAGAGTCGGTTACTAGCTATGGCTACACCTTC | CASSLESVTSYGYTF
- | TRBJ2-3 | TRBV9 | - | TGTGCCAGCAGCGGCGAAGGGCTGAGAGATACGCAGTATTTT | CASSGEGLRDTQYF
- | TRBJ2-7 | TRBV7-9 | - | TGTGCCAGCAGCCAGGGTGGCCCCTCCTACGAGCAGTACTTC | CASSQGGPSYEQYF
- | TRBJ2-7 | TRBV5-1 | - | TGCGCCAGCAGCTTAGGGAGTTCCGCATACGAGCAGTACTTC | CASSLGSSAYEQYF
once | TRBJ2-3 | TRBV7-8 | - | TGTGCCAGCAGCACATGGACCTTCACAGATACGCAGTATTTT | CASSTWTFTDTQYF
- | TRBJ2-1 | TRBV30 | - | TGTGCCTGGAGAAGACAGGACTACAATGAGCAGTTCTTC | CAWRRQDYNEQFF
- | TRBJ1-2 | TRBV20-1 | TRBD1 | TGCAGTGCAGCTTCGGACAGGGACAACTATGGCTACACCTTC | CSAASDRDNYGYTF
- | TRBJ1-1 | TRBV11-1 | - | TGTGCCAGCACACGCCGGGAGAACACTGAAGCTTTCTTT | CASTRRENTEAFF
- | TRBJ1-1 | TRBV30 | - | TGTGCCTGGAGTGTATTAGGGGGGAACACTGAAGCTTTCTTT | CAWSVLGGNTEAFF
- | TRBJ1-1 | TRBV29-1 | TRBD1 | TGCAGCGCCGGGACAGGGAATTTGAACACTGAAGCTTTCTTT | CSAGTGNLNTEAFF
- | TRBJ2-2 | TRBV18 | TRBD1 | TGTGCCAGCTCACCGCGACAGGGCTCAAGTGCCGGGGAGCTGTTTTTT | CASSPRQGSSAGELFF
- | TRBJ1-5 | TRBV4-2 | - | TGTGCCAGCAGCCAGGAGACCACCGGGCAGCCCCAGCATTTT | CASSQETTGQPQHF
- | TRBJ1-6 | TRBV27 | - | TGTGCCAGCAGTTTCGGACCGTCGGGGAATTCACCCCTCCACTTT | CASSFGPSGNSPLHF
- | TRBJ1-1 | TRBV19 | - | TGTGCCAGCAGGGGACCTGAAGCTTTCTTT | CASRGPEAFF
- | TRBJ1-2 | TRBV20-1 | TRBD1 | TGCAGTGCCTTGACAGGGGATCGCTATGGCTACACCTTC | CSALTGDRYGYTF
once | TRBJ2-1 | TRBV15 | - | TGTGCCACCAGCAGGAACCGGGACTCCTACAATGAGCAGTTCTTC | CATSRNRDSYNEQFF
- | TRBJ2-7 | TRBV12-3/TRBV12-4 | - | TGTGCCAGCAGCCCGTGGGCAGAAGTCTCCTACGAGCAGTACTTC | CASSPWAEVSYEQYF
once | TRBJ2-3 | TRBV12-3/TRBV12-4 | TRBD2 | TGTGCCAGCAGAATAGCGGGTGGCACAGATACGCAGTATTTT | CASRIAGGTDTQYF
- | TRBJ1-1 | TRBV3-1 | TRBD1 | TGTGCCAGCAGCCAGATGACAGGGGGGACTGAAGCTTTCTTT | CASSQMTGGTEAFF
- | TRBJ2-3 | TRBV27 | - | TGTGCCAGCAGTTCCTCCCTGGGGCAGTATTTT | CASSSSLGQYF
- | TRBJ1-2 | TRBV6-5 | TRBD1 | TGTGCCAGCAGGGGCTGGGACAGACAACACTATGGCTACACCTTC | CASRGWDRQHYGYTF
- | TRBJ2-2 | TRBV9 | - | TGTGCCAGCAGCGCAAAAATGTCGGGGGTCGGGGAGCTGTTTTTT | CASSAKMSGVGELFF
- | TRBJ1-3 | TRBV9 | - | TGTGCCAGCAGCGCTTACCAAAACACCATATATTTT | CASSAYQNTIYF
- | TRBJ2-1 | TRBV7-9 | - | TGTGCCAGCAGCTTCCTGCTGGGACACAATGAGCAGTTCTTC | CASSFLLGHNEQFF
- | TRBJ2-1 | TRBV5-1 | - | TGCGCCAGCAGCCCCCTGTTGGACGTGAGGTTCTTC | CASSPLLDVRFF
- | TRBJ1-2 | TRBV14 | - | TGTGCCAGCAGCCCGTTTTTTAGTAGCTATGGCTACACCTTC | CASSPFFSSYGYTF
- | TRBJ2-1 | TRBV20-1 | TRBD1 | TGCAGTCATTCTCCGGGACAGGGCAATGAGCAGTTCTTC | CSHSPGQGNEQFF
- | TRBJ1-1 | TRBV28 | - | TGTGCCAGCAGCCCGAACTCGGGGCGCCCTGAAGCTTTCTTT | CASSPNSGRPEAFF
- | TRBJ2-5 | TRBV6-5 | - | TGTGCCAGCAGTCAGGGCTGGGAGACCCAGTACTTC | CASSQGWETQYF
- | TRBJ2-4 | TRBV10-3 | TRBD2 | TGTGCCATCAGTGACTTACTAGCGGGACAAGCCAAAAACATTCAGTACTTC | CAISDLLAGQAKNIQYF
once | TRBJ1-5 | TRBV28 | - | TGTGCCAGCAGTCCGGACATTTTGAATCAGCCCCAGCATTTT | CASSPDILNQPQHF
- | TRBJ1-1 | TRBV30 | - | TGTGCCTGGAGTCCCTCGAGGGGCACTGAAGCTTTCTTT | CAWSPSRGTEAFF
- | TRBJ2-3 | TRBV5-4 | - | TGTGCCAGCAGCTCCGCGGGGGCCCCGCCAGATACGCAGTATTTT | CASSSAGAPPDTQYF
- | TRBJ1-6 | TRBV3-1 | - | TGTGCCAGCAGCCGGGTCGCGCAAAATTCACCCCTCCACTTT | CASSRVAQNSPLHF
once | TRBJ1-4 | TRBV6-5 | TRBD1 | TGTGCCAGCAGATGGGACAGGAAAGAGGAAAAACTGTTTTTT | CASRWDRKEEKLFF
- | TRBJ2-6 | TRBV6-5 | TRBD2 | TGTGCCAGCAGTTACGGGTTAGCGGGAACCTCTGGGGCCAACGTCCTGACTTTC | CASSYGLAGTSGANVLTF
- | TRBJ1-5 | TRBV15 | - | TGTGCCACCAGCAGAGCGGAGGGGAATCAGCCCCAGCATTTT | CATSRAEGNQPQHF
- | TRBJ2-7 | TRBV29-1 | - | TGCAGCGTTTCCCAGGGAAGCTCCTACGAGCAGTACTTC | CSVSQGSSYEQYF